The next 15 T cell receptor beta chains were all read from a single sample in a study of T cells after yellow fever vaccination. TCRdb used MiXCR to reprocess the 5' RACE reads, holding one entry per CDR3 protein. The sample gives fewer than 350,000 distinct CDR3 sequences, 3.5% to 4.5% of which show up once; approximately 19% is in the top ten. The sample consisted of PBMCs, taken 15 days after the yellow fever booster vaccination. These receptors were taken from a man younger than 35 who received the YFV17D yellow fever vaccine.

This rearrangement joins TRBV19 to TRBJ2-2; TRBD2 matches at 8 bases. The J segment lost 0 bases and the V segment lost 10 bases, leaving 7 bases of the junction unmatched. This CDR3 spans 15 amino acids. Per germline, CDR1 LNHDA and CDR2 SQIVND (reference sequence). The CDR3 is CATRRGGTNTGELFF. Written as DNA, the CDR3 is TGTGCCACCCGCCGGGGGGGGACGAACACCGGGGAGCTGTTTTTT.

This clonotype was recorded many times. J is TRBJ2-1 and V is TRBV6-2 or TRBV6-3, with D possibly TRBD1 on 6 matching bases. CDR1 and CDR2 (germline): MNHEY, SVGEGT. The CDR3 sequence is 17 residues long. V was pared by 5 bases and J by 5 bases, with 22 bases between. The CDR3 nucleotides read TGTGCCAGCAGTCAACCACAGGGTCTGGGTCGTGACAATGAGCAGTTCTTC. It yields the protein CASSQPQGLGRDNEQFF.

This clonotype showed up many times. This chain joins TRBV2 and TRBJ2-3, with unresolved D. This CDR3 comprises 13 residues. The germline gives CDR1 SNHLY, CDR2 FYNNEI. The V end lost 10 bases, the J end lost 2 bases, and 13 bases lay between the germline ends. This CDR3 is CATSEPFTDTQYF. CDR3 in DNA: TGTGCCACCTCAGAGCCCTTCACAGATACGCAGTATTTT.

This clonotype occurred many times. V is TRBV7-9 and J is TRBJ2-7; TRBD1 is a possible D gene (6 bases). V was pared by 2 bases and J by 1 base, with 9 bases between. The germline V gene has CDR1 SEHNR and CDR2 FQNEAQ (reference sequence). The CDR3 runs to 14 residues. DNA for the CDR3: TGTGCCAGCAGCTTAACTGACAGGTCCTACGAGCAGTACTTC. Protein: CASSLTDRSYEQYF.

In its sample, this clonotype was seen many times. DNA of the CDR3: TGTGCCAGCAGCTTAGTCGGCGGCACCGGGGAGCTGTTTTTT. This gives the protein CASSLVGGTGELFF. The rearrangement links TRBV7-2 to TRBJ2-2, with D unclear. CDR3 size: 14 residues. The germline V and J ends were trimmed by 1 base and 4 bases, with 7 bases remaining between them. Germline assignment: CDR1 SGHTA and CDR2 FQGNSA. The full variable domain, rest sourced from reference TRBV7-2 and TRBJ2-2, is GAGVSQSPSNKVTEKGKDVELRCDPISGHTALYWYRQSLGQGLEFLIYFQGNSAPDKSGLPSDRFSAERTGGSVSTLTIQRTQQEDSAVYLCASSLVGGTGELFFGEGSRLTVL.

This clonotype has just a few counts. This chain connects TRBV15 to TRBJ2-5; TRBD2 aligns across 8 bases. The CDR3 runs to 18 residues. Per germline, CDR1 LNHNV and CDR2 YYDKDF (reference sequence). After removal of 0 bases from V and 0 bases from J, the junction contained 9 bases not matched to a gene. The CDR3 coding sequence is TGTGCCACCAGCAGAGATCGGGGACGGGGGGGCGACCAAGAGACCCAGTACTTC. It is translated as CATSRDRGRGGDQETQYF.

This clonotype showed up many times. The chain employs TRBV27 and TRBJ2-7; no clear D gene. Deletions cut 5 bases from V and 1 base from J, with 12 bases between. Per germline, CDR1 MNHEY and CDR2 SMNVEV (reference sequence). The CDR3 covers 14 residues. The CDR3 sequence: CASSTAGVSYEQYV. The CDR3 nucleotides are TGTGCCAGCAGTACCGCTGGGGTGTCCTACGAGCAGTACGTC.

In its sample, this clonotype was seen many times. The chain links TRBV7-2 to TRBJ2-5; 8 bases agree with TRBD2. V shed 7 bases and J 5 bases; nucleotides not matched to a gene: 12. Per germline, CDR1 SGHTA and CDR2 FQGNSA. The CDR3 has 15 amino acids. This CDR3 is CASTTGGRGVETQYF. For the CDR3, the DNA is TGTGCCAGCACTACAGGAGGGCGGGGGGTGGAGACCCAGTACTTC.

There are many counts of this clonotype. The chain recombines TRBV11-2 with TRBJ2-3, with TRBD2 matching 15 bases. The germline V gene encodes CDR1 SGHAT and CDR2 FQNNGV. There are 17 residues in the CDR3. V shed 5 bases and J 6 bases; nucleotides not matched to a gene: 9. This CDR3 reads CASSPRTSGGAGDTQYF. CDR3 DNA: TGTGCCAGCAGCCCCCGGACTAGCGGGGGGGCGGGGGATACGCAGTATTTT. Complete variable domain (other parts from reference TRBV11-2 and TRBJ2-3): EAGVAQSPRYKIIEKRQSVAFWCNPISGHATLYWYQQILGQGPKLLIQFQNNGVVDDSQLPKDRFSAERLKGVDSTLKIQPAKLEDSAVYLCASSPRTSGGAGDTQYFGPGTRLTVL.

This clonotype was detected ten times or more. The chain links TRBV5-4 to TRBJ2-1; 10 bases fit TRBD2. The CDR3 sequence is 15 residues long. The trim removed 5 bases at V and 5 bases at J, leaving 7 bases unmatched. The germline gives CDR1 SGHNT, CDR2 YYREEE (reference sequence). The DNA for the CDR3 is TGTGCCAGCAGGCGGACTAGCGGAATAAACAATGAGCAGTTCTTC. The encoded protein is CASRRTSGINNEQFF.

This clonotype was observed a handful of times. The V and J genes are TRBV5-1 and TRBJ2-3; no clear D gene. The germline V gene has CDR1 SGHRS and CDR2 YFSETQ. Trimming removed 1 base from V and 2 bases from J, with 11 bases in between. The CDR3 loop spans 15 amino acids. CDR3 sequence reads: CASSLIRVTTDTQYF. The DNA for the CDR3 is TGCGCCAGCAGCTTGATTCGAGTTACCACAGATACGCAGTATTTT.

This clonotype has ten or more counts. This chain joins TRBV7-2 and TRBJ2-5; 13 bases agree with TRBD2. J gave up 5 bases and V 7 bases, and 7 bases lay outside the gene matches. The germline V gene has CDR1 SGHTA and CDR2 FQGNSA. The CDR3 is 15 residues long. Here the CDR3 reads CASTQLAGGPETQYF. The CDR3 coding sequence is TGTGCCAGCACCCAACTAGCGGGGGGGCCGGAGACCCAGTACTTC.

This clonotype was recorded many times. The gene calls are TRBV7-9 and TRBJ1-2; D is perhaps TRBD1 (5 bases). CDR1 SEHNR and CDR2 FQNEAQ come from the germline V gene (reference sequence). This CDR3 contains 12 residues. V lost 1 base and J 7 bases, leaving 7 bases between the germline ends. CDR3 sequence reads: CASSLETVGYTF. In nucleotides, the CDR3 is TGTGCCAGCAGCTTAGAGACAGTTGGCTACACCTTC.

A word on this clonotype: This may be a read error, as it is one base from a much larger clone. This rearrangement joins TRBV5-5 to TRBJ2-1, with D tentatively TRBD2 (5 bases). CDR3 length equals 14 residues. With 4 bases removed from V and 4 bases from J, the gap between germline ends came to 12 bases. Germline lookup yields CDR1 SGHKS and CDR2 YYEKEE (reference sequence). DNA of the CDR3: TGTGCCAGCAGCCCTGGACTGTTTTACAATGAGCAGTTCTTC. This encodes CASSPGLFYNEQFF.

Only a few counts were recorded for this clonotype. The chain uses TRBV6-6 and TRBJ1-1; 10 bases agree with TRBD1. V trimming: 4 bases; J trimming: 10 bases; junction bases outside the gene matches: 15. Germline loops: CDR1 MNHNY, CDR2 SVGAGI (reference sequence). The CDR3 totals 16 residues. The CDR3 coding sequence is TGTGCCAGCAGTTGGGACAGGGGCCGCGTTTTGTCTGGAGCTTTCTTT. It codes for CASSWDRGRVLSGAFF.